These T cell receptor beta chains were read from a single sample in a study of patients and donors after allogeneic stem cell transplantation. TCRdb reanalysed the RT-PCR reads using MiXCR and keeps one entry per CDR3 protein. Here the sample spans some 150,000 distinct CDR3 sequences, about 40% being singletons. Material for sequencing was blood, either unsorted or a sorted T cell fraction (not recorded which). All receptors come from a human donor who was either an allogeneic HSCT recipient or a stem cell or donor lymphocyte infusion donor (not recorded which). It is not recorded whose cells these are; they may come from a transplant donor. CDR3s include the opening cysteine and the closing phenylalanine or tryptophan. The D gene is left open where the match is weak. A clone size is listed for some rows: how often the clone was seen (once, few, many), or a class if it is expanded.

NA | TRBJ1-1 | NA | TRBV20-1 | 11 | TGCAGTGCTAGAGATGCCCGTGAAGCTTTCTTT | CSARDAREAFF
NA | TRBJ1-1 | NA | TRBV13 | 16 | TGTGCCAGCAGCTCCAACGCGGTGAGCATGAACACTGAAGCTTTCTTT | CASSSNAVSMNTEAFF
TRBD1 | TRBJ2-7 | NA | TRBV5-8 | 13 | TGTGCCAGCAGCTTCGGACAGGATTACGAGCAGTACTTC | CASSFGQDYEQYF
NA | TRBJ2-1 | NA | TRBV5-1 | 16 | TGCGCCAGCAGCCTCCCCGGACTTTACTCCTACAATGAGCAGTTCTTC | CASSLPGLYSYNEQFF
NA | TRBJ1-1 | NA | TRBV25-1 | 14 | TGTGCCAGCACCCCCTGGGGGGAGGGCACTGAAGCTTTCTTT | CASTPWGEGTEAFF
NA | TRBJ1-5 | NA | TRBV6-2/TRBV6-3 | 15 | TGTGCCAGCAGTTACTCTGGGGTGGCCAATCAGCCCCAGCATTTT | CASSYSGVANQPQHF
TRBD2 | TRBJ2-2 | NA | TRBV7-6 | 16 | TGTGCTAGCAGCCGGGGACTAGCGCTCTCGGGCGGGGAGCTGTTTTTT | CASSRGLALSGGELFF
NA | TRBJ2-7 | NA | TRBV15 | 15 | TGTGCCACCAGCATATCTACAGACAGTGTCTACGAGCAGTACTTC | CATSISTDSVYEQYF
NA | TRBJ1-2 | NA | TRBV24-1 | 11 | TGTGCCACCAGGGACACCTATGGCTACACCTTC | CATRDTYGYTF
NA | TRBJ1-1 | NA | TRBV6-5 | 13 | TGTGCCAGCACCGACCTCAGACAGGTTGAAGCTTTCTTT | CASTDLRQVEAFF
TRBD1 | TRBJ1-4 | once | TRBV7-6 | 16 | TGTGCCAGCAGCTTCAGACCGGGACAGGGGAGTGAAAAACTGTTTTTT | CASSFRPGQGSEKLFF
NA | TRBJ1-1 | many | TRBV15 | 14 | TGTGCCACCAGCAGAGATTGGTGGAACACTGAAGCTTTCTTT | CATSRDWWNTEAFF
TRBD2 | TRBJ2-1 | once | TRBV3-1 | 15 | TGTGCCAGCAGCCAACGACTAGCCGGAGGGAATGAGCAGTTCTTC | CASSQRLAGGNEQFF
NA | TRBJ1-1 | NA | TRBV9 | 15 | TGTGCCAGCAACGCCGGGGGCGCCGCGGACACTGAAGCTTTCTTT | CASNAGGAADTEAFF
NA | TRBJ2-1 | NA | TRBV3-1 | 13 | TGTGCCAGCAGCCAAGATTCGGGGGATGAGCAGTTCTTC | CASSQDSGDEQFF
NA | TRBJ1-2 | NA | TRBV28 | 14 | TGTGCCAGCAGTTTGTTCCCCAGGAACTATGGCTACACCTTC | CASSLFPRNYGYTF
NA | TRBJ1-2 | few | TRBV20-1 | 11 | TGCAGTGTTAGCCCAGGGGCCGGCTACACCTTC | CSVSPGAGYTF
NA | TRBJ1-6 | few | TRBV6-5 | 14 | TGTGCCAGCAGCCGACGGTCATATAATTCACCCCTCCACTTT | CASSRRSYNSPLHF
NA | TRBJ1-1 | few | TRBV4-3 | 16 | TGCGCCAGCAACCTAAGTCCCTACAGAGGGAACACTGAAGCTTTCTTT | CASNLSPYRGNTEAFF
TRBD1 | TRBJ2-2 | few | TRBV29-1 | 16 | TGCAGCGTTGAAGATGTGAGGGGGCGAGATTCCGGGGAGCTGTTTTTT | CSVEDVRGRDSGELFF
NA | TRBJ1-1 | few | TRBV6-5 | 13 | TGTGCCAGCAGTTACTCGTTTACAGTGGGAGCTTTCTTT | CASSYSFTVGAFF
NA | TRBJ1-2 | NA | TRBV20-1 | 9 | TGCAGTGCTACGAATGGCTACACCTTC | CSATNGYTF
TRBD1 | TRBJ1-5 | NA | TRBV5-8 | 15 | TGTGCCAGCAGCTGGACAGGGAAGATTAATCAGCCCCAGCATTTT | CASSWTGKINQPQHF
TRBD1 | TRBJ2-3 | few | TRBV12-3/TRBV12-4 | 17 | TGTGCCAGCACCGGAGAGGACAGGGGGCGCCGCACAGATACGCAGTATTTT | CASTGEDRGRRTDTQYF
NA | TRBJ1-4 | NA | TRBV12-3/TRBV12-4 | 15 | TGTGCCAGCACCATTCAACTAGCAACTAATGAAAAACTGTTTTTT | CASTIQLATNEKLFF
NA | TRBJ1-5 | NA | TRBV20-1 | 16 | TGCAGTGCTAGTCGGCAGGTTTTTTATAGCAATCAGCCCCAGCATTTT | CSASRQVFYSNQPQHF
TRBD2 | TRBJ2-1 | NA | TRBV20-1 | 14 | TGCAGTGCTAGAAGCCTAGCGGGGAGGTATGAGCAGTTCTTC | CSARSLAGRYEQFF
NA | TRBJ2-2 | few | TRBV7-3 | 12 | TGTGCCAGCAGGTTGAGCACCGGGGAGCTGTTTTTT | CASRLSTGELFF
NA | TRBJ1-1 | NA | TRBV12-3/TRBV12-4 | 14 | TGTGCCAGCAACCTCGGGGCCTTGAACACTGAAGCTTTCTTT | CASNLGALNTEAFF
TRBD1 | TRBJ1-5 | few | TRBV5-1 | 14 | TGCGCCAGCAGCCCAGGGGGCGTCAATCAGCCCCAGCATTTT | CASSPGGVNQPQHF
NA | TRBJ1-5 | NA | TRBV10-3 | 13 | TGTGCCATCAGCGGGGGAGGCAATCAGCCCCAGCATTTT | CAISGGGNQPQHF
NA | TRBJ2-3 | NA | TRBV5-1 | 13 | TGCGCCAGCAGCCGCGACAGTTTAGATACGCAGTATTTT | CASSRDSLDTQYF
NA | TRBJ2-1 | NA | TRBV15 | 14 | TGTGCCACCAGCAGAGCTCAAACGCGCGGTGAGCAGTTCTTC | CATSRAQTRGEQFF
NA | TRBJ2-5 | NA | TRBV9 | 17 | TGTGCCAGCAGCGTAGGTTTGGGCGGGGCCGGTGGGGAGACCCAGTACTTC | CASSVGLGGAGGETQYF
NA | TRBJ1-6 | NA | TRBV2 | 15 | TGTGCCAGCAGTGAGATGGGACCAGAAGGTTCACCCCTCCACTTT | CASSEMGPEGSPLHF
NA | TRBJ1-1 | NA | TRBV20-1 | 13 | TGCAGTGCTAATCGGGGCAGGGATACTGAAGCTTTCTTT | CSANRGRDTEAFF
TRBD1 | TRBJ1-1 | NA | TRBV29-1 | 12 | TGCAGCGTCGGACAGGCGAACACTGAAGCTTTCTTT | CSVGQANTEAFF
NA | TRBJ1-4 | NA | TRBV10-3 | 16 | TGTGCCCTCCCCCCCGGGGTTGGGGCAACTAATGAAAAACTGTTTTTT | CALPPGVGATNEKLFF
TRBD2 | TRBJ2-2 | few | TRBV29-1 | 16 | TGCAGCGTTGGTTGGGCTAGCGGGGGTAGCACCGGGGAGCTGTTTTTT | CSVGWASGGSTGELFF
NA | TRBJ1-1 | NA | TRBV6-2/TRBV6-3 | 18 | TGTGCCAGCAGCTACCCTACAGGGAAATTGGCATTGAACACTGAAGCTTTCTTT | CASSYPTGKLALNTEAFF
NA | TRBJ2-7 | few | TRBV12-3/TRBV12-4 | 11 | TGTGCCAGCAGTTTGGAAAACGAGCAGTACTTC | CASSLENEQYF
NA | TRBJ1-1 | NA | TRBV20-1 | 11 | TGCAGTGCTAGAGGGGAGACTGAAGCTTTCTTT | CSARGETEAFF
NA | TRBJ2-2 | NA | TRBV6-5 | 14 | TGTGCCAGCAGTCAGGACAGAAACACCGGGGAGCTGTTTTTT | CASSQDRNTGELFF
NA | TRBJ1-5 | NA | TRBV28 | 17 | TGTGCCAGCAGTTTTCCGACTCAGGGGTATAGCAATCAGCCCCAGCATTTT | CASSFPTQGYSNQPQHF
NA | TRBJ1-1 | NA | TRBV7-2 | 15 | TGTGCCAGCAGCTTAGGAGGGGGTACTCGTATAGGAGCTTTCTTT | CASSLGGGTRIGAFF
NA | TRBJ2-3 | NA | TRBV20-1 | 15 | TGCAGTGCTGTCCATCGCGGGGCCAGCACAGATACGCAGTATTTT | CSAVHRGASTDTQYF
NA | TRBJ1-2 | NA | TRBV6-1 | 14 | TGTGCCAGCAGATCGATTGGCTTGTTATATGGCTACACCTTC | CASRSIGLLYGYTF
NA | TRBJ1-1 | NA | TRBV6-5 | 14 | TGTGCCAGCAGTTACCATTTCGAGAACACTGAAGCTTTCTTT | CASSYHFENTEAFF
NA | TRBJ2-3 | NA | TRBV10-3 | 13 | TGTGCCATCAGTGGCGGGACCACAGATACGCAGTATTTT | CAISGGTTDTQYF
NA | TRBJ1-3 | many | TRBV4-2 | 16 | TGTGCCAGCAGCCAATGGGGGCACAACTCTGGAAACACCATATATTTT | CASSQWGHNSGNTIYF
NA | TRBJ1-1 | many | TRBV5-1 | 14 | TGTGCCAGCAGCTTAGGGCCGGGGAACACTGAAGCTTTCTTT | CASSLGPGNTEAFF
NA | TRBJ1-2 | NA | TRBV24-1 | 13 | TGTGCCACCAGTGATGGCCAGCTTTATGGCTACACCTTC | CATSDGQLYGYTF
NA | TRBJ1-6 | NA | TRBV12-3/TRBV12-4 | 16 | TGTGCCAGCAGTTTTAATCTAGGGGGCTATAATTCACCCCTCCACTTT | CASSFNLGGYNSPLHF
TRBD1 | TRBJ1-2 | many | TRBV27 | 13 | TGTGCCAGCAGTGCCGGACAGGGCAGTGGCTACACCTTC | CASSAGQGSGYTF
TRBD2 | TRBJ2-5 | NA | TRBV12-3/TRBV12-4 | 14 | TGTGCCAGCAGTATTGGGACTACCCAAGAGACCCAGTACTTC | CASSIGTTQETQYF
NA | TRBJ1-2 | few | TRBV16 | 14 | TGTGCCAGCAGTCCCGCAGGGGCACTCTATGGCTACACCTTC | CASSPAGALYGYTF
NA | TRBJ1-3 | few | TRBV20-1 | 11 | TGCAGTGCCGAGTGGAGAAACACCATATATTTT | CSAEWRNTIYF
TRBD1 | TRBJ1-2 | few | TRBV12-3/TRBV12-4 | 15 | TGTGCCAGCCTGATCCGGGACAGGAGAAGTTATGGCTACACCTTC | CASLIRDRRSYGYTF
NA | TRBJ1-6 | few | TRBV12-3/TRBV12-4 | 15 | TGTGCCAGCAGTCCTTGGACAGACAGTAATTCACCCCTCCACTTT | CASSPWTDSNSPLHF
NA | TRBJ1-5 | NA | TRBV20-1 | 13 | TGCAGTGCTAGAGGGACAGAAAATCAGCCCCAGCATTTT | CSARGTENQPQHF